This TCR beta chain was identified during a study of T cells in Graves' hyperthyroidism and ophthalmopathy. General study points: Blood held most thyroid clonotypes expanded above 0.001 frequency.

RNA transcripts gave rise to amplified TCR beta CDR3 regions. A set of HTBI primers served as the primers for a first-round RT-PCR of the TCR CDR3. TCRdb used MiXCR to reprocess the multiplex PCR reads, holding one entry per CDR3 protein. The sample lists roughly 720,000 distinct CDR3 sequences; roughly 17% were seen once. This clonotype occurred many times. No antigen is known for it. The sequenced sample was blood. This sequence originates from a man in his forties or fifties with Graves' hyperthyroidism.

The CDR3 is CASRTSSLYLFEPLHF. The CDR3 bases are TGTGCCAGCAGGACCTCCAGCCTCTACCTTTTTGAGCCCCTCCACTTT. The chain couples TRBV6-1 to TRBJ1-6; D gene ambiguous. The CDR3 consists of 16 residues. The V gene's germline CDR1 is MNHNS and CDR2 SASEGT. V lost 6 bases, J lost 13 bases, and 25 bases lay in between.